Here is one TCR beta chain with its context. Its antigen is undetermined. Vbeta (60) and Jbeta (13) primers were used in the PCR. TCRdb's table, derived via immunoSEQ multiplex PCR, lists solely in-frame clones and lacks some. Of over 95,000 clones listed, roughly 80% are singletons. The sample is drawn from a study of cytomegalovirus exposure and HLA in healthy donors. Study-wide findings and caveats: Cytomegalovirus status, reportedly, was diagnosed with high specificity and sensitivity by the classifier.

This CDR3 has 11 amino acids. CDR1 and CDR2 from the germline V gene are DFQATT and SNEGSKA (reference sequence). V lost 6 bases to trimming and J lost 3 bases, with 6 bases between them. V gene TRBV20-1 combines with J gene TRBJ2-1; weak D call: TRBD1 (6 bases). The sequence came from a middle-aged man in good health and CMV-seronegative. The sequenced sample was PBMCs. This CDR3 reads CSAGGYNEQFF. Written as DNA, the CDR3 is TGCAGTGCAGGGGGCTACAATGAGCAGTTCTTC.